Presented here are 21 T cell receptor beta chains from one specimen sequenced in a study of cytomegalovirus exposure and HLA in healthy donors (TCRdb year 2017). Library generation was performed with the immunoSEQ multiplex PCR assay. The multiplex PCR relied on a mix of 60 forward primers for TCR Vbeta segments and 13 reverse primers for TCR Jbeta segments. The clones in this table, taken by TCRdb from immuneACCESS, are in-frame only. Not every clone is retained; where verified, under half of the shortfall comes from an unresolved V gene, and the cause of the rest is unknown. The sample profile shows roughly 100,000 clones; around four fifths of them were found once. The ten biggest clones cover around 5.6% of the sample. Sequenced sample: PBMCs. All receptors derive from a woman between 18 and 29 years old in good health and CMV-seropositive.

The CDR3 sequence is CASSQETGGREETQYF. In DNA, the CDR3 is TGTGCCAGCAGCCAAGAAACCGGGGGGCGGGAAGAGACCCAGTACTTC. This chain connects TRBV14 to TRBJ2-5, with TRBD2 as a possible D gene (7 bases). V was pared by 0 bases and J by 3 bases, with 14 bases between. The CDR3 consists of 16 residues. Per the germline V gene, CDR1 is SGHDN and CDR2 is FVKESK.

The J gene is TRBJ2-5, the V gene TRBV7-9, with 12 bases fitting TRBD2. CDR3 length: 17 amino acids. Germline CDR1 and CDR2: SEHNR and FQNEAQ (reference sequence). V shed 3 bases, J shed 5 bases, and the junction held 10 bases outside the gene matches. The CDR3 nucleotides are TGTGCCAGCAGCTTGCGGTCTAGCGGGGGGGCCTGGGAGACCCAGTACTTC. Its protein product is CASSLRSSGGAWETQYF.

This chain links TRBV13 with TRBJ2-2; D is undetermined. Per the germline V gene, CDR1 is PRHDT and CDR2 is FYEKMQ (reference sequence). This CDR3 has 14 amino acids. Trimming cost V 3 bases and J 6 bases, with 11 bases left between them. In nucleotides, the CDR3 is TGTGCCAGCAGCTTCTCGCGGTCAGCCGGGGAGCTGTTTTTT. Encoded protein: CASSFSRSAGELFF.

This chain connects TRBV5-1 to TRBJ1-5, with TRBD1 matching over 7 bases. The V gene end was trimmed by 5 bases and the J gene end by 5 bases; junction bases not matched to a gene: 10. Germline values: CDR1 SGHRS, CDR2 YFSETQ. The CDR3 totals 15 residues. The CDR3 region has the DNA TGCGCCAGCAGTATACAAGGGACAGAGGATCAGCCCCAGCATTTT. Translating gives CASSIQGTEDQPQHF. Complete variable domain (other parts from reference TRBV5-1 and TRBJ1-5): KAGVTQTPRYLIKTRGQQVTLSCSPISGHRSVSWYQQTPGQGLQFLFEYFSETQRNKGNFPGRFSGRQFSNSRSEMNVSTLELGDSALYLCASSIQGTEDQPQHFGDGTRLSIL.

This chain uses TRBV9 with TRBJ1-2, with TRBD1 identical over 7 bases. V was clipped by 3 bases and J by 11 bases; unmatched bases: 16. Per germline, CDR1 SGDLS and CDR2 YYNGEE. The CDR3 is 15 amino acids. CDR3 amino acids: CASSAPQGRSMAYTF. CDR3 in DNA: TGTGCCAGCAGCGCCCCACAGGGGAGGTCTATGGCTTACACCTTC.

The chain joins TRBV27 to TRBJ1-5, with a possible D match to TRBD1 (6 bases). CDR3 length: 13 residues. Germline CDR1 and CDR2: MNHEY and SMNVEV (reference sequence). Trimming removed 5 bases from V and 5 bases from J, with 10 bases in between. CDR3 DNA: TGTGCCAGCAGTGCAGGGGTCCATCAGCCCCAGCATTTT. Its translation is CASSAGVHQPQHF.

The V and J genes are TRBV9 and TRBJ2-3, with a weak D call TRBD2 (6 bases). Germline CDR1 reads SGDLS; CDR2 reads YYNGEE. V dropped 2 bases and J dropped 0 bases, with 13 bases sitting between them. The CDR3 contains 16 residues. The CDR3 region has the DNA TGTGCCAGCAGCGTGGCGGGGCGGTGGAGCACAGATACGCAGTATTTT. Translating gives CASSVAGRWSTDTQYF. Together with reference TRBV9 and TRBJ2-3, the CDR3 gives the full variable domain: DSGVTQTPKHLITATGQRVTLRCSPRSGDLSVYWYQQSLDQGLQFLIQYYNGEERAKGNILERFSAQQFPDLHSELNLSSLELGDSALYFCASSVAGRWSTDTQYFGPGTRLTVL.

The J gene is TRBJ2-3, the V gene TRBV4-1; TRBD2 matches 9 bases. The germline gives CDR1 MGHRA, CDR2 YSYEKL. The V gene end was trimmed by 6 bases and the J gene end by 2 bases; junction bases not matched to a gene: 15. The CDR3 loop spans 18 amino acids. CDR3 protein: CASSPWREGRRTTDTQYF. The CDR3 DNA reads as TGCGCCAGCAGTCCATGGCGGGAGGGCCGCAGAACCACAGATACGCAGTATTTT.

The chain employs TRBV6-6 and TRBJ2-7, with D perhaps matching TRBD1 (5 bases). The CDR3 runs to 15 residues. Trimming took 2 bases from V and 1 from J, leaving 12 bases between them. In germline, CDR1 is MNHNY, CDR2 SVGAGI (reference sequence). The CDR3 DNA sequence: TGTGCCAGCAGTTACATAACGGACATTTCCTACGAGCAGTACTTC. Translated, it gives CASSYITDISYEQYF.

Of note for this clone: A much larger clone differs from this one at a single base, so this may be a read error. CDR3 loop: CASRVQGASEKLFF. The DNA of the CDR3 is TGTGCCAGCAGGGTACAGGGGGCGTCTGAAAAACTGTTTTTT. J is TRBJ1-4 and V is TRBV6-6; 9 bases fit TRBD1. V gave up 6 bases and J gave up 7 bases; unmatched junction bases: 6. There are 14 residues in the CDR3. CDR1 and CDR2 from the germline V gene are MNHNY and SVGAGI (reference sequence).

In its sample, this clone was seen once. The rearrangement links TRBV27 to TRBJ1-2, with TRBD1 identical over 7 bases. Germline CDR1 MNHEY, CDR2 SMNVEV (reference sequence). There are 13 residues in the CDR3. The ends lost 5 bases at V and 6 bases at J; junction bases unmatched: 6. CDR3 sequence reads: CASSMTGYDGYTF. The CDR3 DNA sequence: TGTGCCAGCAGTATGACAGGGTATGATGGCTACACCTTC.

This clone was recorded once. The V call is TRBV14, the J call TRBJ2-7; 10 nucleotides agree with TRBD2. Losses at the gene ends were 6 bases for V and 5 bases for J; bases not matched to a gene: 10. Germline V gene data show CDR1 as SGHDN and CDR2 as FVKESK. The CDR3 extends over 15 amino acids. The chain's CDR3 is CASSSYPGTSDEQYF. For the CDR3, the DNA is TGTGCCAGCAGTTCGTACCCGGGGACTAGCGACGAGCAGTACTTC.

The chain uses TRBV7-3 and TRBJ2-3; D is unclear. Germline CDR1 and CDR2: SGHTA and FQGTGA. Trimming took off 5 bases at V and 1 base at J, with 10 bases between the two ends. The CDR3 has 14 residues. CDR3 nucleotides: TGTGCCAGCAGCATAAATGGAGGCACAGATACGCAGTATTTT. Protein: CASSINGGTDTQYF.

This clone was recorded once. This chain uses TRBV19 with TRBJ2-5; possibly TRBD1 for D (6 bases). Looked up from germline, CDR1 is LNHDA and CDR2 is SQIVND (reference sequence). This CDR3 spans 16 amino acids. V was clipped by 3 bases and J by 0 bases, with 14 bases between them. The CDR3 loop is CASSIHGQLYQETQYF. The CDR3 region has the DNA TGTGCCAGTAGTATTCACGGACAGCTTTACCAAGAGACCCAGTACTTC.

This clone was counted only a few times. The chain carries TRBV6-5 and TRBJ1-5, with a tentative D call TRBD1 (6 bases). From germline, CDR1 is MNHEY and CDR2 SVGAGI. The CDR3 runs to 13 residues. Between the trimmed V and J ends, which lost 4 bases and 4 bases, there was a span of 8 bases. The CDR3 DNA follows: TGTGCCAGCAGTTCCGACAGGAATCAGCCCCAGCATTTT. Amino acids: CASSSDRNQPQHF.

The sample holds a few counts of this clone. J is TRBJ1-2 and V is TRBV6-4; D might be TRBD1 (5 bases). Trimming removed 5 bases from V and 2 bases from J, with 12 bases in between. Germline loops: CDR1 MRHNA, CDR2 SNTAGT. This CDR3 is 14 amino acids long. The CDR3: CASSPGSGNYGYTF. CDR3 nucleotide sequence: TGTGCCAGCAGTCCCGGATCAGGGAACTATGGCTACACCTTC.

The chain has TRBV7-8 and TRBJ1-5; possibly TRBD1 for D (6 bases). The CDR3 totals 18 residues. Germline V lookup: CDR1 SGHVS, CDR2 FQNEAQ. Trimming left V 2 bases short and J 4 bases short, with 21 bases between. The CDR3 sequence is CASSLKDSGFLLNQPQHF. CDR3 in DNA: TGTGCCAGCAGCTTAAAGGACAGCGGATTCCTTTTAAATCAGCCCCAGCATTTT.

V usage is TRBV28 and J usage is TRBJ2-1; D is possibly TRBD2 (5 bases). The germline gives CDR1 MDHEN, CDR2 SYDVKM. Trimming pared 6 bases from V and 6 bases from J, leaving 27 bases between. The CDR3 is 18 amino acids. The CDR3 bases are TGTGCCAGCAGGGTCGGGTGGCTGGGTCTAGCCCCGGGCAATGAGCAGTTCTTC. It yields the protein CASRVGWLGLAPGNEQFF.

CDR3 nucleotide sequence: TGTGCCACCAGCAGAGAGGGGACTAGCGGCTACACAGATACGCAGTATTTT. Protein sequence: CATSREGTSGYTDTQYF. This chain uses TRBV15 with TRBJ2-3, with 11 bases identical to TRBD2. Germline V lookup: CDR1 LNHNV, CDR2 YYDKDF (reference sequence). V dropped 0 bases and J dropped 2; count of bases not matched to a gene: 4. The CDR3 is 17 amino acids.

The chain links TRBV7-6 to TRBJ2-7; 9 bases align to TRBD1. V lost 0 bases to trimming and J lost 7 bases; unmatched junction nucleotides: 4. CDR1 and CDR2 (germline): SGHVS, FNYEAQ. The CDR3 consists of 14 residues. The DNA of the CDR3 is TGTGCCAGCAGCTTAGCGGGACAGGGTACGGAGCAGTACTTC. This codes for CASSLAGQGTEQYF. Combining the CDR3 with reference TRBV7-6 and TRBJ2-7 gives the whole variable domain GAGVSQSPRYKVTKRGQDVALRCDPISGHVSLYWYRQALGQGPEFLTYFNYEAQQDKSGLPNDRFSAERPEGSISTLTIQRTEQRDSAMYRCASSLAGQGTEQYFGPGTRLTVT.

V is TRBV5-1 and J is TRBJ2-7; D ambiguous. CDR3 length: 18 residues. CDR1 is SGHRS, CDR2 YFSETQ, per germline. Trimming took 5 bases from V and 7 from J, leaving 31 bases between them. The CDR3 nucleotides are TGCGCCAGCAGGCCGCACACTCTGGGTGAGGCTCGTCTGGTGGAGCAGTACTTC. It specifies CASRPHTLGEARLVEQYF.